This entry describes one T cell receptor (beta chain). The entry originates in a study of blood T cell repertoires in COVID-19. Across the whole study: Acute-phase and convalescent COVID-19 samples originated in the United States, Italy and Spain. From T cells, B-cell-depleted T cells, or PBMCs came the material, which was cDNA or gDNA.

With 0 bases removed from V and 5 bases from J, the gap between germline ends came to 6 bases. The CDR3 is made up of 12 amino acids. From germline, CDR1 is SGHDT and CDR2 YYEEEE. Study processing details: It was from reference gene primer amplification that nucleated cell counts were estimated. The method was immunoSEQ multiplex PCR; TCRdb's version includes in-frame clones alone and lacks a portion of them. The DNA gave D and trimming, while V, J and clone size come from that table. The profile covers approximately 130,000 clones, with approximately 85% appearing a single time and roughly 4.5% taken by the ten largest.

This clonotype was sampled from a human donor in a cohort sampled during active COVID-19. Sequenced material: peripheral blood. The chain links TRBV5-6 to TRBJ2-7, with D uncertain. The CDR3 DNA follows: TGTGCCAGCAGCTTGGCCGGAGACGAGCAGTACGTC. Translation gives CASSLAGDEQYV.